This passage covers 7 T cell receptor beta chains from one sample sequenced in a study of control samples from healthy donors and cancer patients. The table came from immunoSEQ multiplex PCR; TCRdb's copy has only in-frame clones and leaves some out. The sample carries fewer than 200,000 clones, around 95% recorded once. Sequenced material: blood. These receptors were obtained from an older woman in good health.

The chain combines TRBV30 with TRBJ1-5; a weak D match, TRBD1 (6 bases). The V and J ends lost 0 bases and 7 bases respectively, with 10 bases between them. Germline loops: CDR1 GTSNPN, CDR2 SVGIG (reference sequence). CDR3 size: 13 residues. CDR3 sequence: CAWSVGGNQPQHF. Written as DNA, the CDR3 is TGTGCCTGGAGTGTAGGGGGAAACCAGCCCCAGCATTTT.

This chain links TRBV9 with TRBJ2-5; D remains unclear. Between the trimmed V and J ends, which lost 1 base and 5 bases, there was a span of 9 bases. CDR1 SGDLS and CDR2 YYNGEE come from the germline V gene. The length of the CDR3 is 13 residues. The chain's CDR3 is CASSVRGEETQYF. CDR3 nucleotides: TGTGCCAGCAGCGTACGAGGAGAGGAGACCCAGTACTTC.

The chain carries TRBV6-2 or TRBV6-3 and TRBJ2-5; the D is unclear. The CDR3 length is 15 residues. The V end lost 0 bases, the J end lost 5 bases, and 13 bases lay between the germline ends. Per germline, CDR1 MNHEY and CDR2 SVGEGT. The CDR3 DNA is TGTGCCAGCAGTTACTCTTCCAAGGTATTCGAGACCCAGTACTTC. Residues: CASSYSSKVFETQYF.

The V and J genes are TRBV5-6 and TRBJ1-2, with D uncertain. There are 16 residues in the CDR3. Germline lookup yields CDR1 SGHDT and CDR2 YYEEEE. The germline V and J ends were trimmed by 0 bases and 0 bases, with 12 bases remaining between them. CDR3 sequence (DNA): TGTGCCAGCAGCTTGGCACCCTACGAAGCTAACTATGGCTACACCTTC. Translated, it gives CASSLAPYEANYGYTF.

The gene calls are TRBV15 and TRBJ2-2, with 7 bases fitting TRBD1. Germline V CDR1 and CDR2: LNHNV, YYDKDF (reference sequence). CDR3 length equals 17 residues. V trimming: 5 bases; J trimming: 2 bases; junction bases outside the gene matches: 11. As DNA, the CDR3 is TGTGCCACCAGCGGAACGGGACAGTCAATTAACACCGGGGAGCTGTTTTTT. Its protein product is CATSGTGQSINTGELFF.

DNA of the CDR3: TGTGCCAGCAGTGACAGGACAGGGGAAAATGAAAAACTGTTTTTT. This gives the protein CASSDRTGENEKLFF. J is TRBJ1-4 and V is TRBV2; the match to TRBD1 covers 9 bases. The length of the CDR3 is 15 residues. J gave up 5 bases and V 3 bases, and 4 bases lay outside the gene matches. CDR1 SNHLY and CDR2 FYNNEI come from the germline V gene.

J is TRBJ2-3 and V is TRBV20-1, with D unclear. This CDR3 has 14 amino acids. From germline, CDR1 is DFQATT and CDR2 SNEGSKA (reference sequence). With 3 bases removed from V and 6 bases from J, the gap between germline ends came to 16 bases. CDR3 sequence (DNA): TGCAGTGCTAGTAAACGGTTAGCCGGCGATACGCAGTATTTT. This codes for CSASKRLAGDTQYF.